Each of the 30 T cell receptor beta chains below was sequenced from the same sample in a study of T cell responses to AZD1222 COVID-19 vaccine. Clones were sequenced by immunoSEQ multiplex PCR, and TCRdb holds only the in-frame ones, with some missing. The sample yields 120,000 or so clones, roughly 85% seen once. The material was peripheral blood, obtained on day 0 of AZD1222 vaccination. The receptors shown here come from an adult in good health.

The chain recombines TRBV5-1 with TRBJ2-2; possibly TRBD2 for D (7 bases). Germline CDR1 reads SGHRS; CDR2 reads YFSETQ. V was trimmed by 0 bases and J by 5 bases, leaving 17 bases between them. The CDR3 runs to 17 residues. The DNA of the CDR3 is TGCGCCAGCAGCTTGGGCCTCGGGGGGCTGAGGACCGGGGAGCTGTTTTTT. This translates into CASSLGLGGLRTGELFF.

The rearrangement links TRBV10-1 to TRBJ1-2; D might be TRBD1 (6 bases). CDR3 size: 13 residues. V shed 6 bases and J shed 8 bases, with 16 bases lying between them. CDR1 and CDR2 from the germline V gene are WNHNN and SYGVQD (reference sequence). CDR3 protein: CASSDRRDSGYTF. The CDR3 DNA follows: TGCGCCAGCAGCGACAGGAGGGACTCGGGCTACACCTTC.

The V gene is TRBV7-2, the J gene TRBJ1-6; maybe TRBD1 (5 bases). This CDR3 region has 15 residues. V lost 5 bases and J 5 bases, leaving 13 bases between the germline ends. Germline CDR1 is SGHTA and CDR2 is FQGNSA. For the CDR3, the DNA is TGTGCCAGCAGCCCTCGAGGCAGGGATAATTCACCCCTCCACTTT. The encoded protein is CASSPRGRDNSPLHF.

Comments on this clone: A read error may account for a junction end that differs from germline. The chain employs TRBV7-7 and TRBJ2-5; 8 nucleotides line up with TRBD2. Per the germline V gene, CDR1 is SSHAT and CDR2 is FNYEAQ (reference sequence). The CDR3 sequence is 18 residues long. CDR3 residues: CASSLANRVAGSPETQYF. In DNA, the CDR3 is TGTGCTAGCAGCTTAGCAAATAGGGTAGCGGGATCCCCGGAGACCCAGTACTTC.

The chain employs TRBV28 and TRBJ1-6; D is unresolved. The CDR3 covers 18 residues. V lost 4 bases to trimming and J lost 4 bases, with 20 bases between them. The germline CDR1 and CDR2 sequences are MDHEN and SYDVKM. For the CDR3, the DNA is TGTGCCAGCAGTTCCGGACTGAGCTTAGCACCTTATAATTCACCCCTCCACTTT. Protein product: CASSSGLSLAPYNSPLHF.

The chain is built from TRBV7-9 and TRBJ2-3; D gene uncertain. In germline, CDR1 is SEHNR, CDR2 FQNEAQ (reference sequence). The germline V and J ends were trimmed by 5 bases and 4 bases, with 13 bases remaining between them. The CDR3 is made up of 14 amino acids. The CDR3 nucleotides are TGTGCCAGCAGCCTCCCCCTTAGCCCAGATACGCAGTATTTT. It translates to CASSLPLSPDTQYF.

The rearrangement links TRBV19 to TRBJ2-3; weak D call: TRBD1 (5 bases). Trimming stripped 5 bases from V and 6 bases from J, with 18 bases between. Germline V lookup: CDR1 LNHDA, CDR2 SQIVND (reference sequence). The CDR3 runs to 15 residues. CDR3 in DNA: TGTGCCAGTAGTTTTTCGACGATAAGGGGTGATACGCAGTATTTT. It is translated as CASSFSTIRGDTQYF.

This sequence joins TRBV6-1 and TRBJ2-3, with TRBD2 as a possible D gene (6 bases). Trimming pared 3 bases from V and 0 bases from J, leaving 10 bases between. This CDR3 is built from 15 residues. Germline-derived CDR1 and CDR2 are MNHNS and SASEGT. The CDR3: CASSDGGTSTDTQYF. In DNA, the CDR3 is TGTGCCAGCAGTGACGGGGGAACCAGCACAGATACGCAGTATTTT.

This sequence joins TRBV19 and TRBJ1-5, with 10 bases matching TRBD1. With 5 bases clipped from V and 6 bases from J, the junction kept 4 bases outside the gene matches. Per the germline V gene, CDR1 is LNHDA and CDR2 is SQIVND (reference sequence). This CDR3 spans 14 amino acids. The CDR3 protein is CASSGRQGAQPQHF. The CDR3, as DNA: TGTGCCAGTAGTGGACGACAGGGGGCTCAGCCCCAGCATTTT.

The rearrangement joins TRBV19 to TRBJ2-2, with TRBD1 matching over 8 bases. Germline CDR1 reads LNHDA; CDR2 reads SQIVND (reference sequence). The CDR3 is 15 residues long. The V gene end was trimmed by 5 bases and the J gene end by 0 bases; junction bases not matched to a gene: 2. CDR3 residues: CASSPDRANTGELFF. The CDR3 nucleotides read TGTGCCAGTAGTCCGGACAGGGCGAACACCGGGGAGCTGTTTTTT.

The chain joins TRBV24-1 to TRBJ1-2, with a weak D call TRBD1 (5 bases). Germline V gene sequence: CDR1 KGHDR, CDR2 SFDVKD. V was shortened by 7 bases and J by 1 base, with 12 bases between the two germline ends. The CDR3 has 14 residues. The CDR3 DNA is TGTGCCACCAGCTCCGAGGGGTTTAACTATGGCTACACCTTC. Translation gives CATSSEGFNYGYTF.

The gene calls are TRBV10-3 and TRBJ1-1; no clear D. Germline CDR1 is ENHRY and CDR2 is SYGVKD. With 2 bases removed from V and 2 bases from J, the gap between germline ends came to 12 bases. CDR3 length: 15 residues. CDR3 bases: TGTGCCATCAGTGAGACAGCCGACCTAAACACTGAAGCTTTCTTT. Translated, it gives CAISETADLNTEAFF.

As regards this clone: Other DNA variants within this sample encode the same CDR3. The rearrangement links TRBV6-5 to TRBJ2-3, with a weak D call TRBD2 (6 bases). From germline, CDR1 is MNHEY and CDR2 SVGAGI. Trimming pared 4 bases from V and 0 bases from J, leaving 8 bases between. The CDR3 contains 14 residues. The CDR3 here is CASSFGGSTDTQYF. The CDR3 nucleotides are TGTGCCAGCAGTTTCGGGGGTAGCACAGATACGCAGTATTTT.

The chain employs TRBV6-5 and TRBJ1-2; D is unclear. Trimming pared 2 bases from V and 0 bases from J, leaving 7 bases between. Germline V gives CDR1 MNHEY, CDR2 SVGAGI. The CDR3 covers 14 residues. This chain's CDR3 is CASSYRPTNYGYTF. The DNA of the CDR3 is TGTGCCAGCAGTTACCGGCCCACTAACTATGGCTACACCTTC.

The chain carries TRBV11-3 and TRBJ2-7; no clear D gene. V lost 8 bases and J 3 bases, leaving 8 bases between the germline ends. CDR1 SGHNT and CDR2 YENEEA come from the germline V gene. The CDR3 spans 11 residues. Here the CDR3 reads CASGGLYEQYF. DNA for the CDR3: TGTGCCAGCGGTGGTCTCTACGAGCAGTACTTC.

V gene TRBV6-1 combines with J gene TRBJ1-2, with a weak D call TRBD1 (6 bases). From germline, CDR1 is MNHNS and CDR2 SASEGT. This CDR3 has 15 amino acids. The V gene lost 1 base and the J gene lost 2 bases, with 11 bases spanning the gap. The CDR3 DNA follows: TGTGCCAGCAGTGAAGGTTGGGGGGCGAACTATGGCTACACCTTC. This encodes CASSEGWGANYGYTF.

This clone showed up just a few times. In DNA form, the CDR3 reads TGTGCCAGCAGTTGGATTTGGAATCAGCCCCAGCATTTT. It encodes CASSWIWNQPQHF. This chain joins TRBV6-5 and TRBJ1-5, with D unclear. The germline gives CDR1 MNHEY, CDR2 SVGAGI. The CDR3 loop spans 13 amino acids. The V and J ends lost 4 bases and 4 bases respectively, with 8 bases between them.

CDR3 sequence (DNA): TGTGCCAGCAGCCAAGGAACCCAAGAGACCCAGTACTTC. As protein: CASSQGTQETQYF. The genes are TRBV14 and TRBJ2-5; no clear D gene. Germline V lookup: CDR1 SGHDN, CDR2 FVKESK. Trimming left V 1 base short and J 1 base short, with 4 bases between. CDR3 length equals 13 residues.

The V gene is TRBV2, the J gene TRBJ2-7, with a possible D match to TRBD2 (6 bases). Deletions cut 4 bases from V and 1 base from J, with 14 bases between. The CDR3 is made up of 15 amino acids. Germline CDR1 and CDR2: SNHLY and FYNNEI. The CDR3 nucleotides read TGTGCCAGCAGTGGACCGGGGACTTTGTCCTACGAGCAGTACTTC. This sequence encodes CASSGPGTLSYEQYF.

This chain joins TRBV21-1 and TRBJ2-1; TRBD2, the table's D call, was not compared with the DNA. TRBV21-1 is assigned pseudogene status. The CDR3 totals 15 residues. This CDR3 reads CASIPGGGAYNEQFF. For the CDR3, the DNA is TGTGCCAGCATCCCTGGCGGTGGAGCTTACAATGAGCAGTTCTTC.

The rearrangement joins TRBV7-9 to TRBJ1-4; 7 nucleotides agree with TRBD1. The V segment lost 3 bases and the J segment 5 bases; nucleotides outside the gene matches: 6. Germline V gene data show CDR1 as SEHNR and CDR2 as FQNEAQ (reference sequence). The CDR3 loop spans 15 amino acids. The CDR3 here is CASSLTGTNNEKLFF. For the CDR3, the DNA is TGTGCCAGCAGCTTGACAGGGACCAACAATGAAAAACTGTTTTTT.

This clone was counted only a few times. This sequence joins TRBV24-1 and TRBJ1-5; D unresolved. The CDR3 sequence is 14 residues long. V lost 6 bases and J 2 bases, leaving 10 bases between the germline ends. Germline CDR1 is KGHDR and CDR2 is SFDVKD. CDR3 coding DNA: TGTGCCACCAGTCGCCCGGGAGGCAATCAGCCCCAGCATTTT. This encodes CATSRPGGNQPQHF.

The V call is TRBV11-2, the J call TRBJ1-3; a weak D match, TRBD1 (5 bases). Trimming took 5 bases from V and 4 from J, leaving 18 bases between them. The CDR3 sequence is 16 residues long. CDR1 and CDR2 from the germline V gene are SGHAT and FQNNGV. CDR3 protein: CASSTGGQGSGNTIYF. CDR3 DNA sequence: TGTGCCAGCAGCACGGGAGGCCAGGGATCAGGAAACACCATATATTTT.

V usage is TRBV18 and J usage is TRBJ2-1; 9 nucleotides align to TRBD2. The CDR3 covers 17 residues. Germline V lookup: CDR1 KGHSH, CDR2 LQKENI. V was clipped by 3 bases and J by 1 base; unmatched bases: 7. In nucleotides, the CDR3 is TGTGCCAGCTCACCTTATAGCAGCGGGAGGTCCTACAATGAGCAGTTCTTC. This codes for CASSPYSSGRSYNEQFF. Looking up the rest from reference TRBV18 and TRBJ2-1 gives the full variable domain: NAGVMQNPRHLVRRRGQEARLRCSPMKGHSHVYWYRQLPEEGLKFMVYLQKENIIDESGMPKERFSAEFPKEGPSILRIQQVVRGDSAAYFCASSPYSSGRSYNEQFFGPGTRLTVL.

Here the CDR3 reads CASSLGQAQGNEQFF. The CDR3 nucleotides read TGTGCCAGCAGCCTCGGACAGGCCCAGGGCAATGAGCAGTTCTTC. The genes are TRBV27 and TRBJ2-1; 7 bases are shared with TRBD1. V lost 6 bases, J lost 6 bases, and 11 bases stayed unmatched. Germline V gene sequence: CDR1 MNHEY, CDR2 SMNVEV (reference sequence). There are 15 residues in the CDR3.

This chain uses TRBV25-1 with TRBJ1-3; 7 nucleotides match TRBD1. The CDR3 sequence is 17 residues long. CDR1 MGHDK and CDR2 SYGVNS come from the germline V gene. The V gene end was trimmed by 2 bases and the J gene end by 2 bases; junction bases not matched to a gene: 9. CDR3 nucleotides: TGTGCCAGCAGTGAACCGGACAGGTTTATCACTGGAAACACCATATATTTT. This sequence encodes CASSEPDRFITGNTIYF.

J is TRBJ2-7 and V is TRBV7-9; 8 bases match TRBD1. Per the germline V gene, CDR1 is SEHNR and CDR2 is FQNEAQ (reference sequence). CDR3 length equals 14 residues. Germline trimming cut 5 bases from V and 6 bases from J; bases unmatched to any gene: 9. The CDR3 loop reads CASSADATGVEQYF. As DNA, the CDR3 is TGTGCCAGCAGCGCAGACGCGACAGGGGTCGAGCAGTACTTC.

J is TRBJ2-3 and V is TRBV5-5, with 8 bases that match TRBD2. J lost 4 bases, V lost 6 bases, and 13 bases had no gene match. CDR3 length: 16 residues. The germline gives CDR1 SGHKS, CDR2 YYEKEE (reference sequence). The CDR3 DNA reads TGTGCCAGCACCCTCTCCGGGAGGGGGGCCGCAGATACGCAGTATTTT. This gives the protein CASTLSGRGAADTQYF.

The CDR3 nucleotides are TGTGCCAGCGACACAGGGGACACCGGGGAGCTGTTTTTT. It specifies CASDTGDTGELFF. The chain uses TRBV12-3 or TRBV12-4 and TRBJ2-2, with TRBD1 identical over 7 bases. There are 13 residues in the CDR3. Trimming took 8 bases from V and 3 from J; bases not matched to a gene: 3.

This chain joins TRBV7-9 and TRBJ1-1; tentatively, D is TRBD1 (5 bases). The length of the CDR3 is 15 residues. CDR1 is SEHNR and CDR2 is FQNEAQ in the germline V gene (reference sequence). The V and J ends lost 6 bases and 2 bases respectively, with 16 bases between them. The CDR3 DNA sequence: TGTGCCAGCAGTATATTGGGGACCAGAAACACTGAAGCTTTCTTT. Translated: CASSILGTRNTEAFF.